The 23 T cell receptor beta chains below come from one sample, sequenced in a study of T-cell memory formation after mild COVID-19 (dated by TCRdb to the early 2020s). To prepare the library, 5' RACE was applied. The instrument was an Illumina NovaSeq 6000. In TCRdb, the public reads were trimmed at Q25 with fastp and aligned with MiXCR, with productive beta chains retained. Records with the same CDR3 protein are collapsed into one entry carrying the most frequent genes and DNA. This sample gives 100,000 to 130,000 distinct CDR3 sequences in total; 15% to 20% of them show up just once. Of the sample, approximately 5.1% falls within the top ten clones. The sequencing input was PBMCs or a T cell subset sorted from them (not recorded which). Receptors were obtained from a man aged 18 to 29 who had mild COVID-19 (a few samples of this study predate the infection). The sample titles of this study are shuffled in the database, so cell type and time point are left out; the donor was told from shared clones.

In this sample, this clonotype turned up a few times. The rearrangement links TRBV5-6 to TRBJ2-4; no firm D call. The germline V and J ends were trimmed by 0 bases and 0 bases, with 7 bases remaining between them. Germline assignment: CDR1 SGHDT and CDR2 YYEEEE. CDR3 length: 15 residues. CDR3 loop: CASSLEGTAKNIQYF. In nucleotides, the CDR3 is TGTGCCAGCAGCTTGGAGGGTACAGCCAAAAACATTCAGTACTTC. Drawing the rest from reference TRBV5-6 and TRBJ2-4, the complete variable domain is DAGVTQSPTHLIKTRGQQVTLRCSPKSGHDTVSWYQQALGQGPQFIFQYYEEEERQRGNFPDRFSGHQFPNYSSELNVNALLLGDSALYLCASSLEGTAKNIQYFGAGTRLSVL.

This clonotype was counted only a few times. This chain uses TRBV5-1 with TRBJ2-1, with D unresolved. The CDR3 extends over 11 amino acids. V lost 2 bases and J lost 8, with 5 bases in between. CDR1 is SGHRS and CDR2 is YFSETQ in the germline V gene. CDR3 DNA: TGCGCCAGCAGCTTCACTGATGAGCAGTTCTTC. This gives the protein CASSFTDEQFF.

The chain recombines TRBV3-1 with TRBJ2-1; a possible D gene is TRBD1 (5 bases). CDR1 is LGHDT and CDR2 is YNNKEL in the germline V gene (reference sequence). This CDR3 spans 13 amino acids. V gave up 4 bases and J gave up 9 bases, with 13 bases separating them. CDR3 loop: CASSPRRVPEQFF. Written as DNA, the CDR3 is TGTGCCAGCAGCCCTCGCAGGGTTCCTGAGCAGTTCTTC.

The genes are TRBV7-6 and TRBJ2-7, with a weak D call TRBD2 (6 bases). Trimming removed 4 bases at V and 1 base at J, with 11 bases between. CDR3 length equals 14 residues. The germline V gene has CDR1 SGHVS and CDR2 FNYEAQ. The CDR3 here is CASSSRRESYEQYF. DNA for the CDR3: TGTGCCAGCAGCTCACGACGGGAGTCCTACGAGCAGTACTTC.

There are a few counts of this clonotype. This sequence joins TRBV4-3 and TRBJ1-2, with TRBD1 matching over 12 bases. Per germline, CDR1 LGHNA and CDR2 YSLEER. Trimming removed 0 bases from V and 8 bases from J; junction bases left unmatched: 10. The CDR3 runs to 17 residues. Here the CDR3 reads CASSQDPAAGQGAGYTF. The CDR3, as DNA: TGCGCCAGCAGCCAAGATCCTGCCGCGGGACAGGGGGCCGGCTACACCTTC.

The V gene is TRBV6-6, the J gene TRBJ2-1; D is ambiguous. The CDR3 runs 11 residues. CDR1 is MNHNY, CDR2 SVGAGI, per germline (reference sequence). V was cut by 5 bases and J by 9 bases, with 8 bases left in between. Here the CDR3 DNA reads TGTGCCAGCAGTCCGGTTGTTGAGCAGTTCTTC. Its translation: CASSPVVEQFF.

This clonotype was seen more than once but under ten times. The chain carries TRBV20-1 and TRBJ1-1; no clear D gene. The CDR3 has 17 residues. Germline CDR1 and CDR2: DFQATT and SNEGSKA (reference sequence). V lost 1 base and J 0 bases, leaving 18 bases between the germline ends. For the CDR3, the DNA is TGCAGTGCTAGAGTAGCAGATCTACGGAAAATGAACACTGAAGCTTTCTTT. Translation gives CSARVADLRKMNTEAFF.

This clonotype has more than one count but fewer than ten. The chain is built from TRBV7-2 and TRBJ2-2, with D unresolved. The germline V gene has CDR1 SGHTA and CDR2 FQGNSA. CDR3 length equals 13 residues. Trimming cost V 4 bases and J 5 bases, with 8 bases left between them. This CDR3 reads CASSSVGTGELFF. The CDR3 DNA sequence: TGTGCCAGCAGCTCCGTGGGTACCGGGGAGCTGTTTTTT.

The gene calls are TRBV5-1 and TRBJ2-7; no definite D call. V lost 1 base to trimming and J lost 1 base, with 9 bases between them. This CDR3 is 14 amino acids long. The germline gives CDR1 SGHRS, CDR2 YFSETQ. The CDR3 DNA is TGCGCCAGCAGCTTGATGTCAGGTTCCTACGAGCAGTACTTC. Amino acid sequence: CASSLMSGSYEQYF.

The V gene is TRBV5-4, the J gene TRBJ2-1; no clear D gene. There are 15 residues in the CDR3. Per the germline V gene, CDR1 is SGHNT and CDR2 is YYREEE (reference sequence). The V and J ends lost 1 base and 0 bases respectively, with 8 bases between them. CDR3 sequence reads: CASSLKGSSYNEQFF. The CDR3 DNA sequence: TGTGCCAGCAGCTTGAAAGGTAGCTCCTACAATGAGCAGTTCTTC.

CDR3 in DNA: TGTGCCATCAGTGAGAAGGAGGGTAAAAACTATGGCTACACCTTC. Its translation: CAISEKEGKNYGYTF. V and J are TRBV10-3 and TRBJ1-2; D is unresolved. Germline-derived CDR1 and CDR2 are ENHRY and SYGVKD. This CDR3 region has 15 residues. V was shortened by 2 bases and J by 2 bases, with 12 bases between the two germline ends.

V and J are TRBV11-2 and TRBJ2-5, with a tentative D call TRBD2 (6 bases). The V end lost 5 bases, the J end lost 4 bases, and 11 bases lay between the germline ends. Germline V lookup: CDR1 SGHAT, CDR2 FQNNGV. The CDR3 is 13 residues long. CDR3 nucleotides: TGTGCCAGCAGCCAACGGCGGGGAGAGACCCAGTACTTC. As protein: CASSQRRGETQYF.

This clonotype has just a few counts. The chain is built from TRBV12-3 or TRBV12-4 and TRBJ2-5, with D perhaps assigned TRBD1 or TRBD2 (5 bases each). The CDR3 is 16 residues long. V shed 5 bases and J shed 7 bases, with 23 bases lying between them. As DNA, the CDR3 is TGTGCCAGCAGTCCACGGGGCAGGGCCTCAAAGGGGACCCAGTACTTC. This codes for CASSPRGRASKGTQYF.

This clonotype has a handful of counts. The chain links TRBV9 to TRBJ2-5; D not resolved. Trimming cost V 0 bases and J 9 bases, with 18 bases left between them. The CDR3 contains 15 residues. From germline, CDR1 is SGDLS and CDR2 YYNGEE. The CDR3 DNA sequence: TGTGCCAGCAGCGTAGCTCCTGGCCCCTCATGGGCCCAGTACTTC. Translating it yields CASSVAPGPSWAQYF.

This CDR3 is CASSLTPAAPSTEAFF. Here the CDR3 DNA reads TGTGCCAGCAGCTTAACTCCCGCAGCACCGAGCACTGAAGCTTTCTTT. The rearrangement joins TRBV7-3 to TRBJ1-1; D remains ambiguous. Germline V CDR1 and CDR2: SGHTA, FQGTGA. This CDR3 is 16 amino acids long. With 0 bases removed from V and 4 bases from J, the gap between germline ends came to 15 bases.

This clonotype was counted a few times. This chain uses TRBV5-1 with TRBJ1-4; possibly TRBD1 for D (5 bases). This CDR3 contains 14 residues. Germline V gives CDR1 SGHRS, CDR2 YFSETQ. Trimming took off 2 bases at V and 8 bases at J, with 13 bases between the two ends. Here the CDR3 DNA reads TGCGCCAGCAGCTTATCCGGGACGGGCGAAAAACTGTTTTTT. This sequence encodes CASSLSGTGEKLFF.

This clonotype was detected only a few times. This rearrangement joins TRBV5-4 to TRBJ1-6, with a weak D call TRBD1 (5 bases). Trimming shortened V by 5 bases and J by 10 bases, and 13 bases separated the two germline ends. The CDR3 is made up of 13 amino acids. From germline, CDR1 is SGHNT and CDR2 YYREEE (reference sequence). CDR3 sequence reads: CASRMWGVSPLHF. CDR3 nucleotide sequence: TGTGCCAGCAGGATGTGGGGCGTATCACCCCTCCACTTT.

The CDR3 bases are TGTGCCAGCAGTCGGACTAGCGGGCTGACAGATACGCAGTATTTT. Translating gives CASSRTSGLTDTQYF. The chain employs TRBV12-3 or TRBV12-4 and TRBJ2-3, with 11 bases that match TRBD2. The CDR3 length is 15 residues. The junction had 4 bases not matched to a gene; V was cut back by 5 bases and J by 3 bases.

The chain is built from TRBV7-2 and TRBJ1-2; D unresolved. The CDR3 spans 14 residues. The germline V gene encodes CDR1 SGHTA and CDR2 FQGNSA. Trimming pared 3 bases from V and 5 bases from J, leaving 13 bases between. Written as DNA, the CDR3 is TGTGCCAGCAGCTTCGGGAACCGTTGGTATGGCTACACCTTC. It translates to CASSFGNRWYGYTF.

This chain uses TRBV20-1 with TRBJ1-2; tentatively, D is TRBD1 (6 bases). Germline CDR1 is DFQATT and CDR2 is SNEGSKA (reference sequence). Deletions cut 3 bases from V and 7 bases from J, with 12 bases between. There are 12 residues in the CDR3. The CDR3: CSARGQGPGYTF. CDR3 nucleotides: TGCAGTGCTAGGGGGCAGGGGCCTGGCTACACCTTC.

This clonotype was detected a few times. The rearrangement links TRBV12-3 or TRBV12-4 to TRBJ1-6, with TRBD1 matching 9 bases. V shed 6 bases and J 10 bases; nucleotides not matched to a gene: 7. The CDR3 extends over 14 amino acids. Here the CDR3 DNA reads TGTGCCAGCAGCCCCGGGACAGGGAACTCACCCCTCCACTTT. Protein: CASSPGTGNSPLHF.

This clonotype was picked up a small number of times. The chain recombines TRBV11-2 with TRBJ2-1, with 8 bases lining up with TRBD2. The V segment lost 5 bases and the J segment 4 bases; nucleotides outside the gene matches: 7. Looked up from germline, CDR1 is SGHAT and CDR2 is FQNNGV. This CDR3 spans 15 amino acids. The CDR3 DNA reads TGTGCCAGCAGCGACATAGCGGGGAGTTACAATGAGCAGTTCTTC. Its translation: CASSDIAGSYNEQFF.

This clonotype was recorded a few times. This sequence joins TRBV20-1 and TRBJ1-5; possibly TRBD1 for D (5 bases). Germline-derived CDR1 and CDR2 are DFQATT and SNEGSKA (reference sequence). The CDR3 is 12 residues long. V was clipped by 3 bases and J by 6 bases, with 9 bases between them. The chain's CDR3 is CSARRGAQPQHF. The CDR3 region has the DNA TGCAGTGCTAGGAGAGGGGCTCAGCCCCAGCATTTT.